The source of this TCR beta chain is a study of shared clonotypes between healthy human individuals. From germline, CDR1 is LNHDA and CDR2 SQIVND (reference sequence). This CDR3 spans 16 amino acids. Trimming cost V 3 bases and J 0 bases, with 14 bases left between them. Positively selected for CCR7, the CD45RO-negative cells used as naive CD8 cells excluded terminally differentiated effector memory CD45RA+ cells. Each of the donors was a healthy adult who was HIV-negative and had not had a recent acute infection or vaccination. Profiling relied on immunoSEQ multiplex PCR, and the TCRdb table lists in-frame clones only, not all of them. The data show about 2.1 million clones, with around 93% seen just once and around 1.8% held by the top ten.

The source is a man aged 18 to 29 in good health. Some clones in this sample may be carry-over from other donors' samples. The chain has TRBV19 and TRBJ1-1, with D unresolved. Sequenced material: naive CD8+ T cells from PBMCs. In nucleotides, the CDR3 is TGTGCCAGTAGTATGTCCCCCGACACTATGAACACTGAAGCTTTCTTT. Protein product: CASSMSPDTMNTEAFF. Full variable domain (remainder filled in from reference TRBV19 and TRBJ1-1): DGGITQSPKYLFRKEGQNVTLSCEQNLNHDAMYWYRQDPGQGLRLIYYSQIVNDFQKGDIAEGYSVSREKKESFPLTVTSAQKNPTAFYLCASSMSPDTMNTEAFFGQGTRLTVV.